The T cell receptor beta chain described here comes from a study of blood T cell repertoires in COVID-19. About the research overall: The origin of the acute and convalescent COVID-19 samples was the United States, Italy and Spain. PBMCs, B-cell-depleted T cells, or T cells were the source of the cDNA or gDNA that made up the material.

The CDR3 loop spans 15 amino acids. Trimming removed 5 bases at V and 2 bases at J, with 13 bases between. The germline CDR1 and CDR2 sequences are SGHAT and FQNNGV. Per the original data handling: Scientists estimated how many nucleated cells there were by amplifying reference gene primers. TCRdb keeps only in-frame clones here, not all; method: immunoSEQ multiplex PCR. V, J and clone size are those of that table, while D and trimming were read from the DNA. The sample consists of roughly 97,000 clones, roughly nine tenths of them appearing once. This TCR was recovered from a human donor in a cohort sampled during active COVID-19. The chain employs TRBV11-2 and TRBJ2-1, with D unresolved. Sequenced sample: peripheral blood. The CDR3: CASSQAPEPYNEQFF. As DNA, the CDR3 is TGTGCCAGCAGCCAGGCCCCAGAACCCTACAATGAGCAGTTCTTC.